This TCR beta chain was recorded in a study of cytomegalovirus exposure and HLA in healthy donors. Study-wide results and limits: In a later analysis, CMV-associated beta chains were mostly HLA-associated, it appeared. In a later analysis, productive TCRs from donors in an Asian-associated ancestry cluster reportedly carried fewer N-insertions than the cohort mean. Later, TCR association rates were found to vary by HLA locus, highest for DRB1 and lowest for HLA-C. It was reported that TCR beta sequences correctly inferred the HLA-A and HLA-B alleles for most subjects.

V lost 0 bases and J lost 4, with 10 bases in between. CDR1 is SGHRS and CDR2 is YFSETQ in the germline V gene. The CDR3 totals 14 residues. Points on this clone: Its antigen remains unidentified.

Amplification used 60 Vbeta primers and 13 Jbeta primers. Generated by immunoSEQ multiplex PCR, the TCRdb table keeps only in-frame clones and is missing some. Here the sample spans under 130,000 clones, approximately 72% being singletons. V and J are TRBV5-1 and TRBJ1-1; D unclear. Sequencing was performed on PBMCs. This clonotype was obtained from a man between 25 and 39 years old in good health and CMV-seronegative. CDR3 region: CASSLEVGPTEAFF. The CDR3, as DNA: TGCGCCAGCAGCTTGGAGGTTGGGCCCACTGAAGCTTTCTTT.